A single sample gave rise to the 21 T cell receptor beta chains below, sequenced in a study of CD8 T cells in Susac syndrome (dated by TCRdb to about 2019). The library was made by the immunoSEQ multiplex PCR assay. RNA was extracted using the RNeasy kit, and roughly 0.45 to 1 microgram was reverse transcribed with random hexamers. TCRdb reprocessed the public reads (quality trimming at Q25 with fastp, clone calling with MiXCR) and kept in-frame beta chains. Rows with one shared CDR3 protein collapse into an entry with the most common genes and DNA. For this sample the table gives over 130,000 distinct CDR3 sequences, of which approximately 95% were detected only once. The ten largest account for over 0.095% of the sample. Sequencing used CD4+ T cells from PBMCs. The receptors stem from a human donor with multiple sclerosis.

The V call is TRBV24-1, the J call TRBJ2-7; the match to TRBD2 covers 7 bases. Trimming took 3 bases from V and 2 from J; bases not matched to a gene: 9. Germline V gene sequence: CDR1 KGHDR, CDR2 SFDVKD. The CDR3 length is 16 residues. CDR3 nucleotides: TGTGCCACCAGTGATGTTACGGCGGGAGCGACCTACGAGCAGTACTTC. Translated: CATSDVTAGATYEQYF.

The chain employs TRBV2 and TRBJ2-5; a weak D match, TRBD2 (5 bases). The germline gives CDR1 SNHLY, CDR2 FYNNEI. The CDR3 sequence is 15 residues long. The V and J ends lost 5 bases and 4 bases respectively, with 17 bases between them. Here the CDR3 reads CASSRTTGLGETQYF. Written as DNA, the CDR3 is TGTGCCAGCAGTCGGACGACGGGGTTAGGAGAGACCCAGTACTTC.

V gene TRBV2 combines with J gene TRBJ2-5; 7 bases fit TRBD1. The V gene end was trimmed by 7 bases and the J gene end by 5 bases; junction bases not matched to a gene: 10. This CDR3 region has 14 residues. Germline CDR1 reads SNHLY; CDR2 reads FYNNEI. The DNA for the CDR3 is TGTGCCAGCAAAACGACAGGGTCTGGCGAGACCCAGTACTTC. Protein product: CASKTTGSGETQYF.

The chain employs TRBV12-3 or TRBV12-4 and TRBJ2-5, with TRBD2 matching over 9 bases. The CDR3 totals 15 residues. The V gene end was trimmed by 3 bases and the J gene end by 4 bases; junction bases not matched to a gene: 6. In nucleotides, the CDR3 is TGTGCCAGCAGTTTTGGGACTAGCCGGGTAGAGACCCAGTACTTC. It specifies CASSFGTSRVETQYF.

The chain links TRBV24-1 to TRBJ2-3, with TRBD2 identical over 7 bases. Germline V gene sequence: CDR1 KGHDR, CDR2 SFDVKD. CDR3 length: 16 residues. V shed 5 bases and J 3 bases; nucleotides not matched to a gene: 10. DNA of the CDR3: TGTGCCACCAGTGGTGGACCGGGGAGGGAGACAGATACGCAGTATTTT. Protein product: CATSGGPGRETDTQYF.

This clonotype was detected only a few times. The chain joins TRBV18 to TRBJ2-3, with TRBD2 as a possible D gene (6 bases). The germline V gene has CDR1 KGHSH and CDR2 LQKENI. The CDR3 loop spans 15 amino acids. With 1 base removed from V and 0 bases from J, the gap between germline ends came to 8 bases. CDR3 region: CASSPLSGSTDTQYF. The CDR3 DNA is TGTGCCAGCTCACCACTGAGCGGGAGCACAGATACGCAGTATTTT.

The chain recombines TRBV20-1 with TRBJ2-5, with 11 bases that match TRBD2. Germline V gene sequence: CDR1 DFQATT, CDR2 SNEGSKA (reference sequence). CDR3 length equals 17 residues. After removal of 3 bases from V and 4 bases from J, the junction contained 13 bases not matched to a gene. The CDR3 loop reads CSASTSGSGGVGETQYF. CDR3 DNA: TGCAGTGCTAGTACTAGCGGGAGCGGAGGTGTGGGAGAGACCCAGTACTTC.

This chain uses TRBV9 with TRBJ1-6; perhaps TRBD1 as D (6 bases). Germline V CDR1 and CDR2: SGDLS, YYNGEE. Trimming removed 3 bases from V and 9 bases from J, with 13 bases in between. The CDR3 totals 14 residues. Written as DNA, the CDR3 is TGTGCCAGCAGCGCCGGGCGGGGGGCTTCACCCCTCCACTTT. This encodes CASSAGRGASPLHF. The complete variable domain, with remaining parts taken from reference TRBV9 and TRBJ1-6, reads DSGVTQTPKHLITATGQRVTLRCSPRSGDLSVYWYQQSLDQGLQFLIQYYNGEERAKGNILERFSAQQFPDLHSELNLSSLELGDSALYFCASSAGRGASPLHFGNGTRLTVT.

This clonotype has just one count. The gene calls are TRBV30 and TRBJ2-6; D possibly matches TRBD1 or TRBD2 (5 bases each). Germline V lookup: CDR1 GTSNPN, CDR2 SVGIG (reference sequence). V gave up 2 bases and J gave up 2 bases, with 7 bases separating them. CDR3 length: 14 residues. The CDR3 nucleotides read TGTGCCTGGAGTAGAGGGGCTGGGGCCAACGTCCTGACTTTC. It codes for CAWSRGAGANVLTF. The full variable domain, its missing parts supplied by reference TRBV30 and TRBJ2-6, is SQTIHQWPATLVQPVGSPLSLECTVEGTSNPNLYWYRQAAGRGLQLLFYSVGIGQISSEVPQNLSASRPQDRQFILSSKKLLLSDSGFYLCAWSRGAGANVLTFGAGSRLTVL.

V is TRBV14 and J is TRBJ2-1; 8 nucleotides line up with TRBD2. This CDR3 has 18 amino acids. J was trimmed by 6 bases and V by 0 bases; bases with no gene match: 13. CDR1 SGHDN and CDR2 FVKESK come from the germline V gene. This CDR3 is CASSQDYAGTSGPNEQFF. The CDR3 region has the DNA TGTGCCAGCAGCCAAGATTATGCCGGCACTAGCGGACCCAATGAGCAGTTCTTC.

The V call is TRBV2, the J call TRBJ1-1; D remains ambiguous. This CDR3 contains 14 residues. The V end was cut by 4 bases, the J end by 1 base, with 10 bases between. CDR1 and CDR2 from the germline V gene are SNHLY and FYNNEI. The CDR3 is CASSVRDGNTEAFF. In nucleotides, the CDR3 is TGTGCCAGCAGTGTCCGGGATGGGAACACTGAAGCTTTCTTT. Based on the CDR3 plus reference TRBV2 and TRBJ1-1, the full variable domain is EPEVTQTPSHQVTQMGQEVILRCVPISNHLYFYWYRQILGQKVEFLVSFYNNEISEKSEIFDDQFSVERPDGSNFTLKIRSTKLEDSAMYFCASSVRDGNTEAFFGQGTRLTVV.

This chain links TRBV12-3 or TRBV12-4 with TRBJ1-1; D is ambiguous. The ends were cut back, 5 bases at V and 0 bases at J, with 10 bases in the middle. The CDR3 runs 14 residues. The CDR3 reads CASSPISLNTEAFF. The CDR3 nucleotides are TGTGCCAGCAGTCCCATAAGCCTGAACACTGAAGCTTTCTTT.

This chain connects TRBV14 to TRBJ2-5; D unresolved. The CDR3 spans 16 residues. Germline values: CDR1 SGHDN, CDR2 FVKESK. Trimming stripped 0 bases from V and 5 bases from J, with 16 bases between. The CDR3 is CASSQERSTYGETQYF. DNA for the CDR3: TGTGCCAGCAGCCAAGAGAGGAGTACTTACGGGGAGACCCAGTACTTC.

This clonotype was found once. The rearrangement uses TRBV29-1 and TRBJ2-4; 12 nucleotides align to TRBD2. The V gene's germline CDR1 is SQVTM and CDR2 ANQGSEA. The CDR3 is made up of 12 amino acids. V lost 7 bases, J lost 15 bases, and 10 bases stayed unmatched. CDR3 coding DNA: TGCAGCGCGGACCTAGCGGGAGGGCCCCGGTACTTC. This gives the protein CSADLAGGPRYF.

The table lists this clonotype with a count of one. The chain joins TRBV5-1 to TRBJ2-4; D not certain. The germline V gene encodes CDR1 SGHRS and CDR2 YFSETQ. The V end was cut by 4 bases, the J end by 2 bases, with 10 bases between. The CDR3 covers 14 residues. CDR3: CASSPELTKNIQYF. The CDR3 region has the DNA TGCGCCAGCAGCCCCGAGCTGACCAAAAACATTCAGTACTTC.

The chain's CDR3 is CSARASGIPDTQYF. The CDR3 region has the DNA TGCAGTGCTAGGGCTAGCGGGATTCCCGATACGCAGTATTTT. The chain uses TRBV20-1 and TRBJ2-3, with 9 bases matching TRBD2. The V and J ends lost 3 bases and 6 bases, in that order; junction bases with no gene match: 7. Germline CDR1 is DFQATT and CDR2 is SNEGSKA (reference sequence). This CDR3 is 14 amino acids long.

The rearrangement uses TRBV20-1 and TRBJ2-5; D possibly corresponds to TRBD2 (6 bases). Per germline, CDR1 DFQATT and CDR2 SNEGSKA (reference sequence). V shed 6 bases and J shed 2 bases, with 16 bases lying between them. The CDR3 sequence is 14 residues long. CDR3 protein: CSAVRVAGQETQYF. The CDR3 DNA is TGCAGTGCCGTCCGGGTGGCGGGGCAAGAGACCCAGTACTTC.

The chain uses TRBV28 and TRBJ1-1, with 9 nucleotides matching TRBD1. The germline gives CDR1 MDHEN, CDR2 SYDVKM. The CDR3 totals 15 residues. Trimming cost V 6 bases and J 6 bases; bases outside gene matches: 11. The CDR3 nucleotides are TGTGCCAGCAGCGACCTAGGGACAGGGAAGGCTGAAGCTTTCTTT. This encodes CASSDLGTGKAEAFF.

This chain uses TRBV13 with TRBJ1-2; D is ambiguous. Trimming removed 0 bases at V and 0 bases at J, with 5 bases between. CDR1 and CDR2 (germline): PRHDT, FYEKMQ (reference sequence). This CDR3 has 14 residues. DNA of the CDR3: TGTGCCAGCAGCTTAGGAGTAGCTAACTATGGCTACACCTTC. Translated, it gives CASSLGVANYGYTF.

V gene TRBV5-8 combines with J gene TRBJ2-2, with 8 nucleotides matching TRBD1. CDR1 SGHTS and CDR2 YDEGEE come from the germline V gene. The CDR3 spans 17 residues. With V trimmed by 0 bases and J by 1 base, 5 bases remained unmatched. The DNA for the CDR3 is TGTGCCAGCAGCTTGGAGAGACAGGGGAGGAACACCGGGGAGCTGTTTTTT. This sequence encodes CASSLERQGRNTGELFF.

The gene calls are TRBV20-1 and TRBJ2-7, with D uncertain. Germline V gene data show CDR1 as DFQATT and CDR2 as SNEGSKA (reference sequence). The CDR3 totals 11 residues. V was shortened by 4 bases and J by 4 bases, with 8 bases between the two germline ends. CDR3: CSAISTYEQYF. The CDR3 nucleotides are TGCAGTGCTATATCGACTTACGAGCAGTACTTC.